Only a few counts were recorded for the clone carrying this T cell receptor beta chain. Antigen specificity is unknown. This sample is part of a study of vaccination and CD4 T cells after COVID-19. V was pared by 6 bases and J by 0 bases, with 15 bases between. This CDR3 contains 17 residues. The germline CDR1 and CDR2 sequences are MGHDK and SYGVNS. Oncomine TCR Beta short-read sequencing was applied to DNA from cultured CD4+ T cells. TCRdb recomputed calls from the PCR reads with MiXCR, one row per CDR3 protein. The data hold around 15,000 distinct CDR3 sequences, with roughly 28% observed a single time. The treatment: approximately 9-day PBMC culture with coronavirus spike peptide pools or control peptides (ViraFEST assay).

Sequences were obtained from cultured CD4+ T cells from blood. This TCR was sampled from a human donor with COVID-19. This chain joins TRBV25-1 and TRBJ2-6, with a tentative D call TRBD1 (6 bases). For the CDR3, the DNA is TGTGCCAGCAGGATGGACAGTCAAGGCTCTGGGGCCAACGTCCTGACTTTC. It translates to CASRMDSQGSGANVLTF.